The clone carrying this TCR beta chain was counted between two and nine times. The data originate from a study of control samples from healthy donors and cancer patients. CDR3 length: 14 amino acids. The germline gives CDR1 GTSNPN, CDR2 SVGIG (reference sequence). V lost 7 bases and J lost 1; bases outside the gene matches: 5. TCRdb's copy holds only in-frame clones and misses some; the assay was immunoSEQ multiplex PCR. Altogether roughly 95,000 clones are present, about 91% being singletons, with the ten largest covering 11% to 15%. The genes are TRBV30 and TRBJ1-4; 8 positions agree with TRBD1. Specimen: blood. The source is a man aged 30 to 45 in good health. The CDR3 bases are TGTGCCTCCGGACAGGGTGGAACTAATGAAAAACTGTTTTTT. It encodes CASGQGGTNEKLFF.